This TCR beta chain was found in a study of T cell responses to AZD1222 COVID-19 vaccine. TCRdb's copy holds only in-frame clones and misses some; the assay was immunoSEQ multiplex PCR. The table lists 65,000 to 70,000 clones, around four fifths of them singletons. Trimming shortened V by 1 base and J by 2 bases, and 7 bases separated the two germline ends. Germline CDR1 is SEHNR and CDR2 is FQNEAQ (reference sequence). The CDR3 consists of 14 residues. The chain employs TRBV7-9 and TRBJ2-3; the D is unclear. This specimen was peripheral blood, taken on day 0 of AZD1222 vaccination. The sequence was obtained from an adult in good health. Here the CDR3 reads CASSLGFDTDTQYF. CDR3 bases: TGTGCCAGCAGCTTAGGGTTTGACACAGATACGCAGTATTTT.